The rows below give T cell receptor beta chains drawn from one sample of a study of blood T cell repertoires in COVID-19. Method: immunoSEQ multiplex PCR; TCRdb's copy keeps in-frame clones and lacks some. The sample contains 50,000 or so clones, roughly 76% of which appear only once. Sequencing was performed on peripheral blood. These receptors came from a woman aged 55-70 years with acute or convalescent COVID-19. Both conserved end residues are part of each CDR3. The D gene is left open where the match is weak. Size is stated for part of the rows, as once, few or many counts, or as a class when the clone is expanded.

>.|once|TRBJ2-2|TRBV7-3
CASSPGLRTGELFF
TGTGCCAGCAGCCCGGGACTCAGAACCGGGGAGCTGTTTTTT
>.|.|TRBJ1-5|TRBV18
CASSPGLYSNQPQHF
TGTGCCAGCTCACCCGGACTTTATAGCAATCAGCCCCAGCATTTT
>.|once|TRBJ1-1|TRBV19
CASQKQLNTEAFF
TGTGCCAGCCAGAAACAGTTGAACACTGAAGCTTTCTTT
>.|.|TRBJ1-4|TRBV27
CASSLLGVEDEKLFF
TGTGCCAGCAGTTTATTAGGGGTAGAAGATGAAAAACTGTTTTTT
>TRBD2|.|TRBJ2-4|TRBV4-1
CASSQPGLAAGAKNIQYF
TGCGCCAGCAGCCAACCGGGACTAGCGGCGGGGGCCAAAAACATTCAGTACTTC
>TRBD2|.|TRBJ2-1|TRBV4-2
CASSQVASGVYNEQFF
TGTGCCAGCAGCCAAGTTGCTAGCGGGGTATACAATGAGCAGTTCTTC
>TRBD1|.|TRBJ1-2|TRBV3-1/TRBV3-2
CASSQLGTANYGYTF
TGTGCCAGCAGCCAATTAGGGACAGCTAACTATGGCTACACCTTC
>TRBD1|once|TRBJ1-4|TRBV28
CASSFGGQGDEKLFF
TGTGCCAGCAGTTTTGGGGGACAGGGGGATGAAAAACTGTTTTTT
>.|.|TRBJ2-7|TRBV25-1
CASSDYLKGPGAYEQYF
TGTGCCAGCAGTGATTATTTGAAGGGGCCGGGGGCCTACGAGCAGTACTTC
>TRBD1|.|TRBJ1-5|TRBV23-1
CASSPGQGYSYSNQPQHF
TGCGCCAGCAGTCCGGGACAGGGATACTCTTATAGCAATCAGCCCCAGCATTTT
>TRBD2|.|TRBJ2-1|TRBV20-1
CSASGTSGINEQFF
TGCAGTGCTAGTGGGACTAGCGGGATTAATGAGCAGTTCTTC
>TRBD2|.|TRBJ2-1|TRBV10-3
CAIRDTSVHNEQFF
TGTGCCATCAGAGACACTAGCGTACACAATGAGCAGTTCTTC
>TRBD1|once|TRBJ1-5|TRBV5-1
CASSLAGGASQPQHF
TGCGCCAGCAGCTTAGCAGGGGGAGCAAGTCAGCCCCAGCATTTT
>TRBD1|.|TRBJ2-1|TRBV19
CASSPGQANEQFF
TGTGCCAGTAGTCCCGGACAGGCCAATGAGCAGTTCTTC
>.|few|TRBJ1-3|TRBV18
CASSPEQTGNTIYF
TGTGCCAGCTCACCAGAACAGACTGGAAACACCATATATTTT
>TRBD2|few|TRBJ2-1|TRBV11-3
CASSLGGSSYNEQFF
TGTGCCAGCAGCCTCGGGGGGAGCTCCTACAATGAGCAGTTCTTC
>.|.|TRBJ1-1|TRBV30
CAWSRGGPNTEAFF
TGTGCCTGGAGTCGGGGGGGACCGAACACTGAAGCTTTCTTT
>.|.|TRBJ1-1|TRBV4-1
CASSQDPDSRSEAFF
TGCGCCAGCAGCCAGGACCCGGACAGTAGGTCTGAAGCTTTCTTT
>.|.|TRBJ2-2|TRBV3-1/TRBV3-2
CASSYGSGELFF
TGTGCCAGCAGTTACGGGTCCGGGGAGCTGTTTTTT
>.|.|TRBJ1-3|TRBV14
CASSYLLNSGNTIYF
TGTGCCAGCAGCTATCTACTGAACTCTGGAAACACCATATATTTT
>.|.|TRBJ2-3|TRBV4-2
CASSQDSASSTDTQYF
TGTGCCAGCAGCCAAGACAGCGCGTCTAGCACAGATACGCAGTATTTT
>TRBD1|.|TRBJ2-7|TRBV5-4
CASSLDRGSDEQYF
TGTGCCAGCAGCTTGGACAGGGGTTCGGACGAGCAGTACTTC
>TRBD1|once|TRBJ2-1|TRBV28
CASTTGGRGLNEQFF
TGTGCCAGCACAACAGGGGGCCGCGGTTTAAATGAGCAGTTCTTC
>.|.|TRBJ1-2|TRBV28
CASSFPKTGKGDYGYTF
TGTGCCAGCAGTTTCCCCAAAACCGGCAAAGGGGACTATGGCTACACCTTC
>.|.|TRBJ1-1|TRBV5-1
CASTSEQGRYTEAFF
TGCGCCAGCACCTCCGAACAGGGAAGGTACACTGAAGCTTTCTTT
>TRBD2|.|TRBJ2-7|TRBV3-1/TRBV3-2
CASSSLTSGSAYEQYF
TGTGCCAGCAGCTCTCTGACTAGCGGGAGCGCCTACGAGCAGTACTTC
>.|few|TRBJ2-7|TRBV6-5
CASSTTQGLIEQYF
TGTGCCAGCAGCACAACCCAAGGACTCATCGAGCAGTACTTC
>.|.|TRBJ2-7|TRBV5-4
CASSLGLPYEQYF
TGTGCCAGCAGCTTGGGACTACCCTACGAGCAGTACTTC
>.|.|TRBJ2-1|TRBV5-4
CASSFGGNYNEQFF
TGTGCCAGCAGCTTTGGCGGGAACTACAATGAGCAGTTCTTC